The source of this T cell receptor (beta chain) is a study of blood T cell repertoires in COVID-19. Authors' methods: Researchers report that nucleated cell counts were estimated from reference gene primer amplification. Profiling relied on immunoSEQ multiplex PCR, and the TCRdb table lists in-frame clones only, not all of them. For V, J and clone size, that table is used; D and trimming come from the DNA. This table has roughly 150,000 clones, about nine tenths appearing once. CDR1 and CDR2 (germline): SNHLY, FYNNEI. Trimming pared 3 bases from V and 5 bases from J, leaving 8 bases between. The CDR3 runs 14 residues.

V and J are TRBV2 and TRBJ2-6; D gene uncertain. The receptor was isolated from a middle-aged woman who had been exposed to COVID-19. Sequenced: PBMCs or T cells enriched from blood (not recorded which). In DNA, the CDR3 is TGTGCCAGCAGTGAGAGCCTCTGGGCCAACGTCCTGACTTTC. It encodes CASSESLWANVLTF.